The present entry profiles one T cell receptor (beta chain) with its context. Its antigen is as yet unknown. This sample is part of a study of shared clonotypes between healthy human individuals. Study results and caveats: Clonotype sharing among donors, it was expected, would be affected by sequencing depth.

Libraries were prepared by immunoSEQ multiplex PCR; TCRdb keeps only in-frame clonotypes and omits some of them. Among 660,000 or so clones listed, roughly 96% were seen once. Cells designated naive CD8 were CD45RO-negative and were positively selected for CCR7, with terminally differentiated effector memory CD45RA+ cells excluded. With 1 base clipped from V and 1 base from J, the junction kept 11 bases outside the gene matches. Per germline, CDR1 SGHDN and CDR2 FVKESK. This CDR3 comprises 20 residues. Source material: naive CD8+ T cells sorted from blood. The TCR originated in a woman aged 25 to 39 in good health. The genes are TRBV14 and TRBJ2-1; the match to TRBD2 covers 12 bases. CDR3 loop: CASSQGSLAGGPVSYNEQFF. Written as DNA, the CDR3 is TGTGCCAGCAGCCAAGGTTCGCTAGCGGGAGGGCCGGTATCCTACAATGAGCAGTTCTTC.